This TCR beta chain appears in the sequencing data of a study of response to subunit inactivated influenza vaccine. Worth noting for this clonotype: Its antigen remains unidentified.

Findings and limits, study-wide: With each seasonal influenza vaccination, the authors suggested, few new T cells are recruited.

TCRdb called the RT-PCR reads again in MiXCR, with one record for every CDR3 protein. The table includes hundreds of thousands of distinct CDR3 sequences, roughly 13% detected once. Trimming pared 8 bases from V and 5 bases from J, leaving 16 bases between. Germline-derived CDR1 and CDR2 are LNHNV and YYDKDF (reference sequence). The CDR3 covers 14 residues. The material was PBMCs from blood, obtained roughly 45 days after vaccination. The receptor's source is a man aged 45-65 years who received an inactivated influenza vaccine. The V gene is TRBV15, the J gene TRBJ1-5, with a weak D call TRBD1 (5 bases). CDR3 in amino acids: CATCSTRGDQPQHF. In DNA, the CDR3 is TGTGCCACCTGCTCTACACGGGGCGATCAGCCCCAGCATTTT.